The sequence of this TCR beta chain was determined in a study of blood T cell repertoires in COVID-19. In the source study's methods: Estimates of nucleated cell counts were drawn from the amplification of reference gene primers. Libraries were prepared by immunoSEQ multiplex PCR; TCRdb keeps only in-frame clonotypes and omits some of them. The DNA was the basis for D and trimming; V, J and clone size are from that table. Of 150,000 to 200,000 clones listed, 85% are singletons. The CDR3 totals 16 residues. The J segment lost 0 bases and the V segment lost 4 bases, leaving 5 bases of the junction unmatched. Germline loops: CDR1 MNHEY, CDR2 SVGEGT. During active infection, Seattle patients enrolled and were then monitored through disease.

This clonotype originated in a woman over 75 with COVID-19, enrolled during active disease. V gene TRBV6-2 or TRBV6-3 combines with J gene TRBJ2-1, with 8 bases matching TRBD2. Sequenced input: peripheral blood. CDR3: CASSWVAGSSYNEQFF. For the CDR3, the DNA is TGTGCCAGCAGTTGGGTAGCGGGGAGCTCCTACAATGAGCAGTTCTTC.